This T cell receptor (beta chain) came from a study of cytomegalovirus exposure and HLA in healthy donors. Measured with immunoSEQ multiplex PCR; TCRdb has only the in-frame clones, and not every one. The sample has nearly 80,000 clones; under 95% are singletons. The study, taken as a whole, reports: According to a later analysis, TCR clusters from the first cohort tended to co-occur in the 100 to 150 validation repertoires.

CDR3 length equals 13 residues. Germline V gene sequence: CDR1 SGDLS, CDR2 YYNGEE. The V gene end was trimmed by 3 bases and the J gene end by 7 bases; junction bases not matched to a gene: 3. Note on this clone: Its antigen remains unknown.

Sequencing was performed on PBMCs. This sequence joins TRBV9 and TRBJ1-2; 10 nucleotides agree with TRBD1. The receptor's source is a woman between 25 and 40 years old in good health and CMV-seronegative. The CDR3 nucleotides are TGTGCCAGCAGCGCCCGGACAGGGGGTGGCTACACCTTC. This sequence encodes CASSARTGGGYTF.